A selection of T cell receptor beta chains follows, all from one sample in a study of T cells in Graves' hyperthyroidism and ophthalmopathy. One entry per CDR3 protein, called by TCRdb with MiXCR from the multiplex PCR reads. Of roughly 400,000 distinct CDR3 sequences listed, roughly 13% are singletons. The sample was blood. The receptors come from a man aged 50 to 59 with Graves' ophthalmopathy. CDR3s include the opening cysteine and the closing phenylalanine or tryptophan. A D gene is named only where the DNA matches it firmly. Rows give clone size only sometimes, using once, few, many, or a class for an expanded clone.

>TRBD2|many|TRBV30|TRBJ2-2
TGTGCCTGGAGTGTCAGCGGGAGGTTCACCGGGGAGCTGTTTTTT
CAWSVSGRFTGELFF
>-|few|TRBV2|TRBJ1-1
TGTGCCAGCCGAAGACAGGTGAACACTGAAGCTTTCTTT
CASRRQVNTEAFF
>-|-|TRBV12-3/TRBV12-4|TRBJ1-1
TGTGCCGGCAGTTTATGGGAGAACACTAAAGCTTTCTTT
CAGSLWENTKAFF
>-|many|TRBV28|TRBJ1-1
TGTGCCAGCAGTTTACTTTACGGGCAATCCGGCACTGAAGCTTTCTTT
CASSLLYGQSGTEAFF
>TRBD1|-|TRBV7-3|TRBJ2-4
TGTGCCAGCAGCTTAACAGGGGGACAGGGGCTTCAGTACTTC
CASSLTGGQGLQYF
>TRBD2|-|TRBV20-1|TRBJ2-2
TGCAGTGCAAGGACTAGCGGGAGGGGGGAGCTGTTTTTT
CSARTSGRGELFF
>TRBD1|few|TRBV20-1|TRBJ1-5
TGCAGTGCTAGGGAGGACAGGCGTGGGAGCAATCAGCCCCAGCATTTT
CSAREDRRGSNQPQHF
>-|few|TRBV6-1|TRBJ2-7
TGTGCCAGCAGCTCTCAGCGGAAGGCCTACGAGCAGTACTTC
CASSSQRKAYEQYF
>-|few|TRBV20-1|TRBJ2-1
TGCAGTGCCGCATACCCGGGAGAGCAGTTCTTC
CSAAYPGEQFF
>-|many|TRBV5-1|TRBJ2-7
TGCGCCAGCAGCTTTACCGGGGTGGCCTACGAGCAGTACTTC
CASSFTGVAYEQYF
>-|-|TRBV4-2|TRBJ1-2
TGTGCCAGCAGCCCAAGTTTAGGGTATTCTGGTTATGGCTACACCTTC
CASSPSLGYSGYGYTF
>TRBD1|-|TRBV19|TRBJ2-1
TGTGCCAGTAATATGGGACAGGGGAACAATGAGCAGTTCTTC
CASNMGQGNNEQFF
>-|few|TRBV25-1|TRBJ1-3
TGTGCCAGCAGTACGATGGGATCTCTGTCTGGAAACACCATATATTTT
CASSTMGSLSGNTIYF
>TRBD1|-|TRBV6-1|TRBJ2-4
TGTGCCGGCAGACATTTAAGCATAGGGGACAGGGCGGGGAACATTCAGTACTTC
CAGRHLSIGDRAGNIQYF
>TRBD2|many|TRBV7-7|TRBJ2-5
TGTGCTAGCAGCTCTATAGCGGGGAGGGGAGAGACCCAGTACTTC
CASSSIAGRGETQYF
>-|many|TRBV2|TRBJ1-1
TGTGCCAGCAGGACCAGAGATAACACTGAAGCTTTCTTT
CASRTRDNTEAFF
>TRBD2|many|TRBV6-2/TRBV6-3|TRBJ2-7
TGTGCCAGCAGTTACCGGATAGCGGGAGGTTACGAGCAGTACTTC
CASSYRIAGGYEQYF